The 15 T cell receptor beta chains reported below all come from one sample, sequenced in a study of shared clonotypes between healthy human individuals. The data were produced by immunoSEQ multiplex PCR, yet TCRdb's version contains in-frame clones alone and is incomplete. The sample holds about 2 million clones; 85% to 95% are singletons and the top ten take 1.1%. Naive CD8 cells, CD45RO-negative and positively selected for CCR7, excluded terminally differentiated effector memory CD45RA+ cells. The material sequenced was naive CD8+ T cells sorted from blood. The source is a man aged 18 to 35 in good health.

Note on this clone: The identical CDR3 is also encoded by other nucleotide sequences in the sample. The chain has TRBV30 and TRBJ2-7; 7 nucleotides align to TRBD2. Germline CDR1 reads GTSNPN; CDR2 reads SVGIG (reference sequence). This CDR3 has 12 residues. Unmatched junction bases numbered 3, after V lost 2 bases and J lost 5 bases. The CDR3 here is CAWSPGGNEQYF. The CDR3, as DNA: TGTGCCTGGAGTCCGGGGGGAAACGAGCAGTACTTC.

In the case of this clone: The same CDR3 also results from other DNA sequences found in this sample. The genes are TRBV29-1 and TRBJ2-7, with D possibly TRBD1 on 5 matching bases. Germline CDR1 is SQVTM and CDR2 is ANQGSEA. CDR3 size: 12 residues. V was trimmed by 3 bases and J by 1 base, leaving 7 bases between them. This CDR3 reads CSVEQGSYEQYF. The DNA of the CDR3 is TGCAGCGTTGAGCAGGGTTCCTACGAGCAGTACTTC.

This chain links TRBV6-1 with TRBJ2-5, with D perhaps given as TRBD1 or TRBD2 (5 bases each). CDR3 size: 16 residues. Germline V gene lookup returns CDR1 MNHNS and CDR2 SASEGT. Deletions cut 0 bases from V and 5 bases from J, with 16 bases between. In DNA, the CDR3 is TGTGCCAGCAGTGAAGCCGGGGACCCTATGGAGGAGACCCAGTACTTC. Translation: CASSEAGDPMEETQYF.

This chain connects TRBV6-5 to TRBJ1-4; D is possibly TRBD1 (6 bases). Germline V gives CDR1 MNHEY, CDR2 SVGAGI. Trimming shortened V by 4 bases and J by 6 bases, and 18 bases separated the two germline ends. The CDR3 consists of 16 residues. CDR3 DNA sequence: TGTGCCAGCAGTTCACTTCCGACCCCAGGGGATGAAAAACTGTTTTTT. Amino acid sequence: CASSSLPTPGDEKLFF.

Regarding this clone: One end of the junction is discordant with germline, which a read error may explain. This sequence joins TRBV10-3 and TRBJ2-1; D is unclear. CDR1 and CDR2 from the germline V gene are ENHRY and SYGVKD. The CDR3 covers 14 residues. This CDR3 is CAISESGEYSEQFF. CDR3 bases: TGTGCCATCAGTGAGTCTGGAGAGTACAGTGAGCAGTTCTTC.

The chain recombines TRBV11-2 with TRBJ2-5; TRBD2 matches 8 bases. The trim removed 4 bases at V and 5 bases at J, leaving 12 bases unmatched. The length of the CDR3 is 16 residues. Germline V gene data show CDR1 as SGHAT and CDR2 as FQNNGV. The CDR3 DNA is TGTGCCAGCAGCTCTATTAGCGGGGTGGGCAGGGAGACCCAGTACTTC. This codes for CASSSISGVGRETQYF. The variable domain in full, with the rest retrieved from reference TRBV11-2 and TRBJ2-5, is EAGVAQSPRYKIIEKRQSVAFWCNPISGHATLYWYQQILGQGPKLLIQFQNNGVVDDSQLPKDRFSAERLKGVDSTLKIQPAKLEDSAVYLCASSSISGVGRETQYFGPGTRLLVL.

V gene TRBV30 combines with J gene TRBJ2-1, with TRBD2 matching over 8 bases. The ends lost 1 base at V and 6 bases at J; junction bases unmatched: 11. The CDR3 covers 16 residues. Germline V CDR1 and CDR2: GTSNPN, SVGIG (reference sequence). As DNA, the CDR3 is TGTGCCTGGAGTGACTCCGTGGGACTAGGAGCCAATGAGCAGTTCTTC. Its translation is CAWSDSVGLGANEQFF.

Concerning this clone: The sample has other DNA sequences that encode this CDR3 too. The chain carries TRBV27 and TRBJ1-2; possibly TRBD1 for D (5 bases). Germline CDR1 reads MNHEY; CDR2 reads SMNVEV (reference sequence). Trimming removed 3 bases at V and 2 bases at J, with 10 bases between. The CDR3 totals 14 residues. CDR3 sequence: CASSFTGANYGYTF. The CDR3 DNA is TGTGCCAGCAGTTTCACCGGGGCGAACTATGGCTACACCTTC.

The V and J genes are TRBV27 and TRBJ2-7, with D maybe TRBD1 (6 bases). Trimming took off 6 bases at V and 4 bases at J, with 10 bases between the two ends. CDR3 length equals 12 residues. Germline V gene sequence: CDR1 MNHEY, CDR2 SMNVEV (reference sequence). The CDR3 region has the DNA TGTGCCAGCAGAGGGGGTATATACGAGCAGTACTTC. The encoded protein is CASRGGIYEQYF.

Remarks on this clone: The same CDR3 can be traced to other DNA sequences in this sample. The chain links TRBV19 to TRBJ2-7; D is unresolved. The CDR3 has 9 amino acids. Per germline, CDR1 LNHDA and CDR2 SQIVND (reference sequence). V lost 6 bases and J 5 bases, leaving 2 bases between the germline ends. The CDR3 loop is CASRDEQYF. CDR3 sequence (DNA): TGTGCCAGTAGGGACGAGCAGTACTTC.

This clone was recorded once. The genes are TRBV9 and TRBJ2-1; TRBD1 matches 9 bases. CDR1 is SGDLS and CDR2 is YYNGEE in the germline V gene. This CDR3 is built from 15 residues. Unmatched junction bases numbered 8, after V lost 4 bases and J lost 6 bases. CDR3 in amino acids: CASSHAGQGINEQFF. In DNA, the CDR3 is TGTGCCAGCAGCCACGCGGGACAGGGAATCAATGAGCAGTTCTTC. The full variable domain, with the rest looked up from reference TRBV9 and TRBJ2-1, is DSGVTQTPKHLITATGQRVTLRCSPRSGDLSVYWYQQSLDQGLQFLIQYYNGEERAKGNILERFSAQQFPDLHSELNLSSLELGDSALYFCASSHAGQGINEQFFGPGTRLTVL.

With regard to this clone: Additional DNA sequences in this sample encode the identical CDR3. The chain links TRBV7-9 to TRBJ2-3, with 11 bases matching TRBD2. Per germline, CDR1 SEHNR and CDR2 FQNEAQ (reference sequence). The CDR3 totals 15 residues. V trimming: 3 bases; J trimming: 4 bases; junction bases outside the gene matches: 3. CDR3 in amino acids: CASSFLAGGPDTQYF. CDR3 nucleotides: TGTGCCAGCAGCTTCCTAGCGGGGGGTCCAGATACGCAGTATTTT.

J is TRBJ1-1 and V is TRBV10-3, with D perhaps TRBD1 (5 bases). The CDR3 covers 14 residues. Trimming left V 8 bases short and J 1 base short, with 14 bases between. CDR1 is ENHRY, CDR2 SYGVKD, per germline. The CDR3 DNA is TGTGCCATCTCGCTTTCTAGGGGGAACACTGAAGCTTTCTTT. It yields the protein CAISLSRGNTEAFF.

This sequence joins TRBV19 and TRBJ1-5, with D unclear. Germline values: CDR1 LNHDA, CDR2 SQIVND (reference sequence). The CDR3 totals 15 residues. With 5 bases removed from V and 0 bases from J, the gap between germline ends came to 11 bases. CDR3 loop: CASSANGDSNQPQHF. For the CDR3, the DNA is TGTGCCAGTAGTGCTAATGGGGATAGCAATCAGCCCCAGCATTTT. Supplemented by reference TRBV19 and TRBJ1-5, the full variable domain reads DGGITQSPKYLFRKEGQNVTLSCEQNLNHDAMYWYRQDPGQGLRLIYYSQIVNDFQKGDIAEGYSVSREKKESFPLTVTSAQKNPTAFYLCASSANGDSNQPQHFGDGTRLSIL.

In its sample, this clone was seen once. The chain couples TRBV6-6 to TRBJ1-3; tentative D call: TRBD1 (5 bases). Germline V lookup: CDR1 MNHNY, CDR2 SVGAGI (reference sequence). The V end was cut by 6 bases, the J end by 10 bases, with 16 bases between. This CDR3 spans 13 amino acids. The chain's CDR3 is CASSGVFAGTIYF. The CDR3 region has the DNA TGTGCCAGCAGCGGAGTATTTGCAGGGACCATATATTTT.